The rows below give T cell receptor beta chains drawn from one sample of a study of T cell responses to AZD1222 COVID-19 vaccine. Clones were sequenced by immunoSEQ multiplex PCR, and TCRdb holds only the in-frame ones, with some missing. The sample includes 150,000 to 190,000 clones, roughly nine tenths seen only once; the top ten take approximately 1.8%. This sample comprised peripheral blood, obtained on day 0 of AZD1222 vaccination. The origin of the receptors is an adult in good health. CDR3s include the opening cysteine and the closing phenylalanine or tryptophan. Fields, in order: J gene, CDR3 length, D gene, clone size, V gene, CDR3 protein, CDR3 DNA. The D gene is left open where the match is weak. A row's size may be missing; if present it is once, few, many or a size class.

TRBJ1-4 15 - once TRBV7-9 CASSLTGRGNEKLFF TGTGCCAGCAGCTTAACAGGGAGGGGGAACGAAAAACTGTTTTTT
TRBJ2-7 16 - once TRBV27 CASRRITPRGFYEQYF TGTGCCAGCAGGCGCATTACTCCCAGGGGTTTTTACGAGCAGTACTTC
TRBJ2-7 15 TRBD1 - TRBV28 CASSLTGTGTYEQYF TGTGCCAGCAGCCTCACCGGGACAGGGACCTACGAGCAGTACTTC
TRBJ2-7 14 - - TRBV7-6 CASSLEDNSYEQYF TGTGCCAGCAGCTTAGAGGACAACTCCTACGAGCAGTACTTC
TRBJ2-2 15 - - TRBV6-5 CASRTWEVNTGELFF TGTGCCAGCAGGACGTGGGAAGTGAACACCGGGGAGCTGTTTTTT
TRBJ1-1 13 - once TRBV6-5 CASSYEDGLAAFF TGTGCCAGCAGTTACGAAGATGGGTTAGCGGCTTTCTTT
TRBJ2-7 15 TRBD2 - TRBV7-9 CASSPRLAGVDEQYF TGTGCCAGCAGCCCCCGACTAGCGGGAGTTGACGAGCAGTACTTC
TRBJ2-7 12 - - TRBV5-6 CASSLEGNEQYF TGTGCCAGCAGCTTAGAGGGTAACGAGCAGTACTTC
TRBJ1-1 16 - - TRBV3-1/TRBV3-2 CASSQGFSGGGTEAFF TGTGCCAGCAGCCAAGGGTTCTCTGGGGGAGGCACTGAAGCTTTCTTT
TRBJ2-2 14 - once TRBV29-1 CSVESTHGAGELFF TGCAGCGTTGAATCAACGCATGGGGCCGGGGAGCTGTTTTTT
TRBJ1-1 12 - - TRBV28 CASSWGKWEAFF TGTGCCAGCAGCTGGGGAAAATGGGAAGCTTTCTTT
TRBJ2-3 18 - once TRBV29-1 CSVDGQISSGYGTDTQYF TGCAGCGTTGATGGCCAGATCAGCAGCGGATACGGCACAGATACGCAGTATTTT
TRBJ1-6 17 - once TRBV27 CASSITPYSTYNSPLHF TGTGCCAGCAGTATCACACCGTACAGCACCTATAATTCACCCCTCCACTTT
TRBJ2-7 11 - once TRBV6-2/TRBV6-3 CASSYRYEQYF TGTGCCAGCAGTTATCGGTACGAGCAGTACTTC
TRBJ2-7 15 TRBD1 - TRBV5-1 CASSLLEGQGYEQYF TGCGCCAGCAGCTTATTAGAAGGACAGGGCTACGAGCAGTACTTC
TRBJ1-2 15 - - TRBV6-5 CASGPWGTPNYGYTF TGTGCCAGCGGGCCTTGGGGTACCCCTAACTATGGCTACACCTTC
TRBJ1-1 16 - - TRBV5-5 CASSSTPDRLNTEAFF TGTGCCAGCAGCTCCACCCCGGACCGACTGAACACTGAAGCTTTCTTT
TRBJ2-3 15 - - TRBV6-1 CASSEALAATDTQYF TGTGCCAGCAGTGAAGCCTTAGCGGCCACAGATACGCAGTATTTT
TRBJ2-3 16 - - TRBV9 CASSVALKPSTDTQYF TGTGCCAGCAGCGTAGCCCTTAAACCTAGCACAGATACGCAGTATTTT
TRBJ1-1 13 - - TRBV5-1 CASSLGTRTEAFF TGCGCCAGCAGCCTCGGGACAAGAACTGAAGCTTTCTTT
TRBJ2-7 14 - - TRBV4-2 CASSEPQTDYEQYF TGTGCCAGCAGCGAGCCCCAGACTGACTACGAGCAGTACTTC
TRBJ2-7 14 - - TRBV25-1 CASSDQRKSYEQYF TGTGCCAGCAGTGACCAGCGGAAGTCCTACGAGCAGTACTTC